This T cell receptor (beta chain) was identified in a study of monozygotic twins with cystic fibrosis. TCRdb's copy holds only in-frame clones and misses some; the assay was immunoSEQ multiplex PCR. Of around 9,500 clones listed, over 98% are singletons. CDR1 is SGHTA and CDR2 is FQGNSA in the germline V gene. This CDR3 has 15 amino acids. The V and J ends lost 1 base and 5 bases, in that order; junction bases with no gene match: 3. This receptor was obtained from a girl aged 2 to 9 with cystic fibrosis. This chain joins TRBV7-2 and TRBJ2-3, with 10 bases matching TRBD1. The sequenced material came from blood. The CDR3 region has the DNA TGTGCCAGCAGCTTAGTGGGGACAGGGGAAGATACGCAGTATTTT. It is translated as CASSLVGTGEDTQYF. Complete variable domain (other parts from reference TRBV7-2 and TRBJ2-3): GAGVSQSPSNKVTEKGKDVELRCDPISGHTALYWYRQSLGQGLEFLIYFQGNSAPDKSGLPSDRFSAERTGGSVSTLTIQRTQQEDSAVYLCASSLVGTGEDTQYFGPGTRLTVL.